This T cell receptor (beta chain) was documented in a study of molecular identifiers for immune sequencing clone quantification. Study information: In replicates, RNA taken from roughly 20,000 or 100,000 naive CD8 cells was divided five ways, and four portions underwent sequencing.

Generation of bulk TCR libraries relied on previously described methods and listed TCR primers. TCRdb re-analysed the PCR reads in MiXCR, keeping a single row per CDR3 protein. Of over 85,000 distinct CDR3 sequences detected, 20% to 25% appear once; the ten largest clones hold approximately 0.78%. CDR1 MNHEY and CDR2 SMNVEV come from the germline V gene (reference sequence). The CDR3 consists of 15 residues. J lost 6 bases, V lost 5 bases, and 10 bases had no gene match. This clonotype appeared a few times. With 10%, 30% or 50% of RNA, roughly 17,000 to 1,000,000 naive CD8 T cells were sequenced. CD8+CD4-CCR7+CD45RA+ sorting gave the naive CD8 T cells.

The J gene is TRBJ2-1, the V gene TRBV27; 7 bases agree with TRBD2. The sequenced material came from naive CD8+ T cells from blood, with Jurkat cell RNA spiked in. The sample's subset: FACS-sorted CD8+CD4-CCR7+CD45RA+ naive T cells. The TCR was taken from a human donor in good health. Some libraries in this study had Jurkat cell RNA spiked in. The CDR3 loop is CASSQGLIFRNEQFF. The CDR3 DNA reads as TGTGCCAGCAGTCAGGGACTAATTTTCCGCAATGAGCAGTTCTTC.